One and the same sample provided the 8 T cell receptor beta chains below, sequenced in a study of T-cell reconstitution after alpha-beta-depleted transplantation in children. Library preparation (for TCRbeta) was performed with unique molecular identifiers. TCRdb independently ran MiXCR on the PCR reads; one entry per CDR3 protein. The sample contains 540,000 or so distinct CDR3 sequences, around 23% of which appear only once. Sequences were derived from PBMCs, mostly from graft donor cells, sampled 360 days after TCRalphabeta/CD19-depleted stem cell transplant. These receptors all stem from a boy under two years old who had a stem cell transplant for acute myeloid leukemia, so the T cells may come from the graft donor.

The table lists this clonotype with many counts. The genes are TRBV21-1 and TRBJ1-1. TRBV21-1 is noted as a pseudogene. There are 13 residues in the CDR3. CDR3 protein: CASRSGWDTEAFF. CDR3 nucleotides: TGTGCCAGCAGGTCGGGGTGGGACACTGAAGCTTTCTTT.

Ten or more counts support this clonotype. The genes are TRBV18 and TRBJ2-1, with D possibly matching TRBD1 (6 bases). Trimming pared 3 bases from V and 0 bases from J, leaving 15 bases between. The CDR3 has 17 residues. Germline CDR1 reads KGHSH; CDR2 reads LQKENI. DNA of the CDR3: TGTGCCAGCTCACCTCTCATTACAGGGAGCTCCTACAATGAGCAGTTCTTC. Its protein product is CASSPLITGSSYNEQFF.

This clonotype was observed many times. The chain recombines TRBV20-1 with TRBJ2-3; D gene ambiguous. The V end lost 0 bases, the J end lost 10 bases, and 2 bases lay between the germline ends. CDR1 and CDR2 (germline): DFQATT, SNEGSKA (reference sequence). The CDR3 length is 9 residues. CDR3 residues: CSAREAQYF. In DNA form, the CDR3 reads TGCAGTGCTAGAGAGGCGCAGTATTTT.

This clonotype was recorded many times. The chain recombines TRBV5-1 with TRBJ1-6, with D unresolved. The CDR3 spans 15 residues. V was pared by 4 bases and J by 8 bases, with 16 bases between. Looked up from germline, CDR1 is SGHRS and CDR2 is YFSETQ. The CDR3 nucleotides are TGCGCCAGCAGCCAGGACCCGGCGGTGGATTCACCCCTCCACTTT. Encoded protein: CASSQDPAVDSPLHF.

The sample holds many counts of this clonotype. CDR3 residues: CSASSLNHQPQHF. The CDR3 DNA reads TGCAGTGCTAGTTCCCTAAACCATCAGCCCCAGCATTTT. This chain joins TRBV20-1 and TRBJ1-5, with D unresolved. V was trimmed by 3 bases and J by 5 bases, leaving 11 bases between them. Germline V gene lookup returns CDR1 DFQATT and CDR2 SNEGSKA (reference sequence). This CDR3 comprises 13 residues.

V usage is TRBV20-1 and J usage is TRBJ2-3; D might be TRBD2 (6 bases). V lost 3 bases to trimming and J lost 7 bases, with 17 bases between them. CDR3 length: 14 residues. Germline loops: CDR1 DFQATT, CDR2 SNEGSKA (reference sequence). The CDR3 region is CSASRGGARYTQYF. For the CDR3, the DNA is TGCAGTGCTAGCCGTGGCGGGGCCCGATATACGCAGTATTTT.

This chain joins TRBV5-6 and TRBJ2-5; tentative D call: TRBD2 (6 bases). Trimming removed 3 bases from V and 1 base from J, with 16 bases in between. The CDR3 has 16 residues. CDR1 is SGHDT and CDR2 is YYEEEE in the germline V gene. The CDR3 loop reads CASSSRGPSAQETQYF. The CDR3 nucleotides read TGTGCCAGCAGCTCCCGGGGTCCTAGCGCCCAAGAGACCCAGTACTTC.

The chain recombines TRBV5-4 with TRBJ2-5; 8 nucleotides agree with TRBD1. From germline, CDR1 is SGHNT and CDR2 YYREEE (reference sequence). J lost 3 bases, V lost 4 bases, and 8 bases had no gene match. The CDR3 contains 15 residues. CDR3 sequence reads: CASSPDPGQEETQYF. The CDR3 nucleotides read TGTGCCAGCAGCCCGGATCCGGGACAGGAAGAGACCCAGTACTTC.